The sample holds a few counts of the clone carrying this T cell receptor beta chain. The data stem from a study of beta chain features in type 1 diabetes. As every portion of the isolated RNA was reverse transcribed, the sequencing read expressed TCRB transcripts. The data were produced by immunoSEQ multiplex PCR, yet TCRdb's version contains in-frame clones alone and is incomplete. The sample consists of around 430,000 clones, around 28% of them appearing once. Germline CDR1 SGHNT, CDR2 YYREEE (reference sequence). The V end was cut by 4 bases, the J end by 0 bases, with 14 bases between. CDR3 length: 16 amino acids.

This receptor was obtained from a man between 18 and 35 years old in good health. This sequence joins TRBV5-4 and TRBJ2-4; a weak D match, TRBD1 (5 bases). Sample: naive CD4+ T cells from blood. The CDR3 spells CASSGASGPAKNIQYF. The CDR3 nucleotides read TGTGCCAGCAGCGGGGCGTCAGGTCCAGCCAAAAACATTCAGTACTTC.